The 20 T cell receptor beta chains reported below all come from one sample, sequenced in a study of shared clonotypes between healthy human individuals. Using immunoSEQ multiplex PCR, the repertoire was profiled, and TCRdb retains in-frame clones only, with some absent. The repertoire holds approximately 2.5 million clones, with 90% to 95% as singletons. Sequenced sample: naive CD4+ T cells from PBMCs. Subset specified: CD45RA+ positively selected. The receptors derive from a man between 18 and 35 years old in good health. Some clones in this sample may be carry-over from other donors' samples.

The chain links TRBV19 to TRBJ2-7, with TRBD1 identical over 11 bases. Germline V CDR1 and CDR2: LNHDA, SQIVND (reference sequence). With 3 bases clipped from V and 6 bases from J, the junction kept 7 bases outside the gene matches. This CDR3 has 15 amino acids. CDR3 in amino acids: CASSMVSGTGGEQYF. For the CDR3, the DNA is TGTGCCAGTAGTATGGTTAGCGGGACAGGGGGCGAGCAGTACTTC. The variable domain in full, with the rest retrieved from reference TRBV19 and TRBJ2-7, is DGGITQSPKYLFRKEGQNVTLSCEQNLNHDAMYWYRQDPGQGLRLIYYSQIVNDFQKGDIAEGYSVSREKKESFPLTVTSAQKNPTAFYLCASSMVSGTGGEQYFGPGTRLTVT.

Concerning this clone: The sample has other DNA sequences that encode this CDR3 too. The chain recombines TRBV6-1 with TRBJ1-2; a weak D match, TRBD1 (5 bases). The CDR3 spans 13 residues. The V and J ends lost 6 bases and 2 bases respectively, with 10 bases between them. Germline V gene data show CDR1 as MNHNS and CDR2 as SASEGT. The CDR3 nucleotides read TGTGCCAGCAGCGCGACAGTAAACTATGGCTACACCTTC. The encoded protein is CASSATVNYGYTF.

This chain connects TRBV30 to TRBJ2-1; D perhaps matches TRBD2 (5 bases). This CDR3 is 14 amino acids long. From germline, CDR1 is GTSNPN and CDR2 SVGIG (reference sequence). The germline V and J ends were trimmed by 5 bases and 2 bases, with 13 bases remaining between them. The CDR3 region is CAWRAGNTYNEQFF. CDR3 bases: TGTGCCTGGCGGGCGGGTAACACCTACAATGAGCAGTTCTTC.

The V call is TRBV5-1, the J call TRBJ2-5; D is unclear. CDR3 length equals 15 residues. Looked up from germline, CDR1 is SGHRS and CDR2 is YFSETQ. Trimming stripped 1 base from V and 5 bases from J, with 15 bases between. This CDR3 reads CASSLTALTGETQYF. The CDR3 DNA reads TGCGCCAGCAGCTTGACGGCCCTAACCGGTGAGACCCAGTACTTC.

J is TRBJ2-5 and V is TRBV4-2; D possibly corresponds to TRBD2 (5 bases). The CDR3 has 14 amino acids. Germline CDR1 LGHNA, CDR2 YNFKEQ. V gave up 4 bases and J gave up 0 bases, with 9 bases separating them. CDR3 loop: CASSRQRNQETQYF. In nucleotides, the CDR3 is TGTGCCAGCAGCCGCCAGCGGAACCAAGAGACCCAGTACTTC.

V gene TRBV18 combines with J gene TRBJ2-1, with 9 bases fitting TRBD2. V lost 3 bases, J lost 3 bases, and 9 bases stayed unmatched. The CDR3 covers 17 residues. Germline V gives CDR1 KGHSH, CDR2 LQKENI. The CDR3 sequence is CASSPALAGINYNEQFF. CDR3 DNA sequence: TGTGCCAGCTCACCGGCGCTAGCGGGGATAAACTACAATGAGCAGTTCTTC.

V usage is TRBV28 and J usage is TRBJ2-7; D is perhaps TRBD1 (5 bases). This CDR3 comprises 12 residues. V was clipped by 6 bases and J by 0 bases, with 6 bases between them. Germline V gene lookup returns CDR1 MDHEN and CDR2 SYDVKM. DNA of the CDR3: TGTGCCAGCAGACAGGACTCCTACGAGCAGTACTTC. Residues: CASRQDSYEQYF.

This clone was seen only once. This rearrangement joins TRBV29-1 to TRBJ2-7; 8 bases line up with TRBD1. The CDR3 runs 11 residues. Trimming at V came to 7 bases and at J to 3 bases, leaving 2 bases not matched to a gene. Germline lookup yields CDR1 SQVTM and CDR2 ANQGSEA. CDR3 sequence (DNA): TGCAGCGCGGGACAGGACTACGAGCAGTACTTC. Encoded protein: CSAGQDYEQYF.

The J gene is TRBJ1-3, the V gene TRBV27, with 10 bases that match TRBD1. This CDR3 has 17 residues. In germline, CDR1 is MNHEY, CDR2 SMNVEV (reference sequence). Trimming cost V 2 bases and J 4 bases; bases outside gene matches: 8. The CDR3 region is CASSLPDRGVDGNTIYF. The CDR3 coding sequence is TGTGCCAGCAGTTTACCGGACAGGGGGGTTGACGGAAACACCATATATTTT.

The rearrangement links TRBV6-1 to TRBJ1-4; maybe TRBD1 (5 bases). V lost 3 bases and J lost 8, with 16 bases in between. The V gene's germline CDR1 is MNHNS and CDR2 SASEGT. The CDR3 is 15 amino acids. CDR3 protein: CASSEQRQSREKLFF. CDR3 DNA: TGTGCCAGCAGTGAGCAGAGACAGAGTAGGGAAAAACTGTTTTTT.

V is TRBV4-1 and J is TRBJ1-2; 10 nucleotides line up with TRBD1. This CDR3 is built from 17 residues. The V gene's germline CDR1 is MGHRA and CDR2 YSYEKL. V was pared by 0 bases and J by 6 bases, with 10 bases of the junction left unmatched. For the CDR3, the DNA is TGCGCCAGCAGCCAAGATGGGGGCCGACAGGGGGCAAATGGCTACACCTTC. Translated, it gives CASSQDGGRQGANGYTF.

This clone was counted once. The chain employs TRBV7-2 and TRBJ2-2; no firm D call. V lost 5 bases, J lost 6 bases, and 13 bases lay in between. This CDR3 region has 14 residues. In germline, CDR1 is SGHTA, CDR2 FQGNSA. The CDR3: CASSPGPAAGELFF. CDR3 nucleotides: TGTGCCAGCAGCCCCGGACCAGCCGCCGGGGAGCTGTTTTTT. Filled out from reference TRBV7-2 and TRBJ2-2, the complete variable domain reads GAGVSQSPSNKVTEKGKDVELRCDPISGHTALYWYRQSLGQGLEFLIYFQGNSAPDKSGLPSDRFSAERTGGSVSTLTIQRTQQEDSAVYLCASSPGPAAGELFFGEGSRLTVL.

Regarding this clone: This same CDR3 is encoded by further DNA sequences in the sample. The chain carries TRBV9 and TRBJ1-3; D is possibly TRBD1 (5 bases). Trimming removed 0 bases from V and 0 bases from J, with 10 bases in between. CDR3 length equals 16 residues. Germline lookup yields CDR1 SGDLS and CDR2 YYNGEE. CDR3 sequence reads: CASSVAPDSSGNTIYF. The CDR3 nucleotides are TGTGCCAGCAGCGTAGCCCCCGACAGCTCTGGAAACACCATATATTTT.

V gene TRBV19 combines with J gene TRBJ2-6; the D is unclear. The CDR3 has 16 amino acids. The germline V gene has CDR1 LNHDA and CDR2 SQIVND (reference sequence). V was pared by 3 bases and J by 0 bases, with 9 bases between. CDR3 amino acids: CASSILPSSGANVLTF. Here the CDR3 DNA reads TGTGCCAGTAGTATCCTACCTAGCTCTGGGGCCAACGTCCTGACTTTC.

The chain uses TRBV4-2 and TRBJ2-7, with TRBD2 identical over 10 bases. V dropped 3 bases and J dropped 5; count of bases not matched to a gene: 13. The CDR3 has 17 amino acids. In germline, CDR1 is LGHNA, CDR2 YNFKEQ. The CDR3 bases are TGTGCCAGCAGCCAGAATACCCGTAGCGGGAGGTTCCACGAGCAGTACTTC. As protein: CASSQNTRSGRFHEQYF.

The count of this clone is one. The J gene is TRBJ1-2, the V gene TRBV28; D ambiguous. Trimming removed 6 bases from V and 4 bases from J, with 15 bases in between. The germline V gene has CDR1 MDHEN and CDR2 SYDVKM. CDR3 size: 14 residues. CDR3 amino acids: CASSLKAVSYGYTF. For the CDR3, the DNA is TGTGCCAGCAGCTTAAAGGCCGTTTCCTATGGCTACACCTTC.

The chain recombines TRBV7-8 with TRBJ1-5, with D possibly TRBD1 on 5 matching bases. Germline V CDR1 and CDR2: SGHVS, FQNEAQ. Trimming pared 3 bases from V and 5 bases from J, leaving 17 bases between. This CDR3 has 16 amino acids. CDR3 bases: TGTGCCAGCAGCTTGAGACAGCGAGTTGCGGATCAGCCCCAGCATTTT. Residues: CASSLRQRVADQPQHF.

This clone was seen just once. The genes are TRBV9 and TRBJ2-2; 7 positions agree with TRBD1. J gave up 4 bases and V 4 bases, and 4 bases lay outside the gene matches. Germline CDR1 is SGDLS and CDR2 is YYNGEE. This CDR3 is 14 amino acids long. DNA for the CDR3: TGTGCCAGCAGCCAGGGACAGATCACCGGGGAGCTGTTTTTT. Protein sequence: CASSQGQITGELFF.

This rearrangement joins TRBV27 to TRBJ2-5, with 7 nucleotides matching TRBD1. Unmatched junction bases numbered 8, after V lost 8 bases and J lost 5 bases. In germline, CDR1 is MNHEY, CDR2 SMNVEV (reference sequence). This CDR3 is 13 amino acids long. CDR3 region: CASHPLGQETQYF. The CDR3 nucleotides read TGTGCCAGCCACCCTCTGGGACAGGAGACCCAGTACTTC.

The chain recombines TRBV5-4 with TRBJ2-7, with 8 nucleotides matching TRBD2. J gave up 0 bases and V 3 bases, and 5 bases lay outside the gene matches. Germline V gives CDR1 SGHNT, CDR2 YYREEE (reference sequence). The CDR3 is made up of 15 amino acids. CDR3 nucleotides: TGTGCCAGCAGCTGGGGACTAGTGGGCTCCTACGAGCAGTACTTC. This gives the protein CASSWGLVGSYEQYF. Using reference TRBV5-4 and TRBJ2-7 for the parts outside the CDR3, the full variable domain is ETGVTQSPTHLIKTRGQQVTLRCSSQSGHNTVSWYQQALGQGPQFIFQYYREEENGRGNFPPRFSGLQFPNYSSELNVNALELDDSALYLCASSWGLVGSYEQYFGPGTRLTVT.